This passage covers 2 T cell receptor beta chains from one sample sequenced in a study of OX40 agonist ivuxolimab in advanced cancers. Generated by immunoSEQ multiplex PCR, the TCRdb table keeps only in-frame clones and is missing some. In the table there are more than 50,000 clones, nearly 90% of which are singletons. The sequenced sample was CD4+ or CD8+ T cells sorted from blood, obtained in a trial of the OX40 agonist ivuxolimab. The receptors come from an adult with an advanced solid tumor such as melanoma, head and neck, liver or kidney cancer.

This clone was counted once. The chain couples TRBV7-9 to TRBJ1-2; D perhaps matches TRBD1 (5 bases). Germline V gene lookup returns CDR1 SEHNR and CDR2 FQNEAQ (reference sequence). V lost 5 bases and J lost 9, with 19 bases in between. The CDR3 length is 14 residues. CDR3 protein: CASSPDRPQGSYTF. The CDR3 DNA reads TGTGCCAGCAGCCCGGACCGGCCTCAGGGAAGCTACACCTTC.

This clone was detected only a few times. The CDR3 spells CASSQQGNQPQHF. The CDR3 DNA follows: TGTGCCAGCAGTCAACAGGGGAATCAGCCCCAGCATTTT. The gene calls are TRBV27 and TRBJ1-5; the match to TRBD1 covers 7 bases. Unmatched junction bases numbered 2, after V lost 5 bases and J lost 4 bases. The CDR3 is made up of 13 amino acids. Germline values: CDR1 MNHEY, CDR2 SMNVEV (reference sequence).